One and the same sample provided the 27 T cell receptor beta chains below, sequenced in a study of blood T cell repertoires in COVID-19. Measured with immunoSEQ multiplex PCR; TCRdb has only the in-frame clones, and not every one. The repertoire holds about 130,000 clones, roughly four fifths seen once, with around a tenth in the top ten. Sequencing was performed on peripheral blood. The source of these receptors is a man aged 35 to 55 with active or convalescent COVID-19.

The rearrangement uses TRBV19 and TRBJ2-4; possible D gene TRBD2, 6 bases. CDR1 and CDR2 from the germline V gene are LNHDA and SQIVND (reference sequence). The CDR3 covers 16 residues. Trimming pared 3 bases from V and 4 bases from J, leaving 16 bases between. The CDR3: CASSINSVGGKNIQYF. The CDR3 coding sequence is TGTGCCAGTAGTATTAATAGTGTTGGAGGGAAAAACATTCAGTACTTC. Supplemented by reference TRBV19 and TRBJ2-4, the full variable domain reads DGGITQSPKYLFRKEGQNVTLSCEQNLNHDAMYWYRQDPGQGLRLIYYSQIVNDFQKGDIAEGYSVSREKKESFPLTVTSAQKNPTAFYLCASSINSVGGKNIQYFGAGTRLSVL.

The chain combines TRBV7-2 with TRBJ2-3; perhaps TRBD1 as D (5 bases). Germline CDR1 and CDR2: SGHTA and FQGNSA. This CDR3 has 16 amino acids. V gave up 0 bases and J gave up 1 base, with 11 bases separating them. The CDR3 region has the DNA TGTGCCAGCAGCTTAGCGTGGGGCCGGGGCACAGATACGCAGTATTTT. It yields the protein CASSLAWGRGTDTQYF.

The chain links TRBV3-1 (or the pseudogene TRBV3-2) to TRBJ2-5; 10 bases are a match to TRBD2. CDR1 LGHDT and CDR2 YNNKEL come from the germline V gene (reference sequence). V was clipped by 2 bases and J by 5 bases; unmatched bases: 14. This CDR3 is 18 amino acids long. This CDR3 is CASSQLKRGGGMVETQYF. CDR3 coding DNA: TGTGCCAGCAGCCAACTCAAGCGGGGGGGCGGAATGGTGGAGACCCAGTACTTC.

This clone was observed a single time. The chain combines TRBV19 with TRBJ2-3; maybe TRBD1 (6 bases). The CDR3 spans 15 residues. In germline, CDR1 is LNHDA, CDR2 SQIVND (reference sequence). Deletions cut 5 bases from V and 2 bases from J, with 14 bases between. The CDR3 loop reads CASSSPDRYTDTQYF. Here the CDR3 DNA reads TGTGCCAGTAGTTCCCCAGACAGGTACACAGATACGCAGTATTTT.

The chain has TRBV3-1 (or the pseudogene TRBV3-2) and TRBJ1-2; 10 nucleotides align to TRBD1. Germline V gene lookup returns CDR1 LGHDT and CDR2 YNNKEL (reference sequence). This CDR3 contains 15 residues. With V trimmed by 1 base and J by 8 bases, 7 bases remained unmatched. The CDR3 DNA reads TGTGCCAGCAGCCAAGGGGACAGGGGACTGAGGGGCTACACCTTC. The encoded protein is CASSQGDRGLRGYTF.

In DNA, the CDR3 is TGTGCTAGTGGTGATACATCCGTGGGGCCACTAAATCAGCCCCAGCATTTT. Translating it yields CASGDTSVGPLNQPQHF. The chain uses TRBV12-5 and TRBJ1-5; a weak D match, TRBD1 (5 bases). The ends were cut back, 5 bases at V and 4 bases at J, with 21 bases in the middle. Germline V gene data show CDR1 as LGHNT and CDR2 as FRNRAP. This CDR3 spans 17 amino acids.

There are a few counts of this clone. The rearrangement links TRBV11-3 to TRBJ1-1; 7 bases are shared with TRBD1. This CDR3 comprises 16 residues. In germline, CDR1 is SGHNT, CDR2 YENEEA. J was trimmed by 3 bases and V by 4 bases; bases with no gene match: 11. The CDR3 coding sequence is TGTGCCAGCAGCTCCCGGACAGGCCCTGAGGACACTGAAGCTTTCTTT. Its translation is CASSSRTGPEDTEAFF.

This chain uses TRBV25-1 with TRBJ2-7; TRBD1 is a possible D gene (5 bases). Germline values: CDR1 MGHDK, CDR2 SYGVNS. The CDR3 contains 11 residues. Trimming removed 8 bases at V and 5 bases at J, with 10 bases between. The DNA for the CDR3 is TGTGCCAGCCGGTGGACAAACGAGCAGTACTTC. This translates into CASRWTNEQYF.

With regard to this clone: This same CDR3 is encoded by further DNA sequences in the sample. V is TRBV6-5 and J is TRBJ1-5; the match to TRBD1 covers 7 bases. Per the germline V gene, CDR1 is MNHEY and CDR2 is SVGAGI. The CDR3 has 14 amino acids. The J segment lost 3 bases and the V segment lost 5 bases, leaving 4 bases of the junction unmatched. CDR3: CASSRQGSNQPQHF. CDR3 bases: TGTGCCAGCAGTCGACAGGGTTCCAATCAGCCCCAGCATTTT.

The chain couples TRBV11-2 to TRBJ2-2; D not certain. CDR1 and CDR2 from the germline V gene are SGHAT and FQNNGV. The CDR3 is 13 residues long. V gave up 8 bases and J gave up 0 bases, with 7 bases separating them. The CDR3 loop is CASEPANTGELFF. The CDR3 DNA follows: TGTGCCAGCGAGCCCGCGAACACCGGGGAGCTGTTTTTT.

The rearrangement joins TRBV10-1 to TRBJ2-4; D is perhaps TRBD2 (6 bases). Per the germline V gene, CDR1 is WNHNN and CDR2 is SYGVQD (reference sequence). The length of the CDR3 is 15 residues. V was trimmed by 3 bases and J by 0 bases, leaving 9 bases between them. This CDR3 is CASSDGGEAKNIQYF. In nucleotides, the CDR3 is TGCGCCAGCAGTGACGGGGGTGAAGCCAAAAACATTCAGTACTTC.

This clone was counted between two and nine times. This chain links TRBV2 with TRBJ1-3, with D unclear. Germline values: CDR1 SNHLY, CDR2 FYNNEI. The CDR3 is 15 amino acids. Trimming removed 7 bases at V and 0 bases at J, with 13 bases between. CDR3 nucleotide sequence: TGTGCCAGCAAAAGAGCGGAGAGCTCTGGAAACACCATATATTTT. Protein product: CASKRAESSGNTIYF.

The chain links TRBV7-6 to TRBJ2-1; TRBD2 aligns across 14 bases. Germline CDR1 SGHVS, CDR2 FNYEAQ. The CDR3 is 16 amino acids. Losses at the gene ends were 3 bases for V and 7 bases for J; bases not matched to a gene: 5. This CDR3 reads CASSFGGLAGVNEQFF. The CDR3 coding sequence is TGTGCCAGCAGCTTCGGGGGACTAGCGGGGGTTAATGAGCAGTTCTTC.

In nucleotides, the CDR3 is TGTGCCAGCAGCTTAGGGGCAAACCAAGAGACCCAGTACTTC. This codes for CASSLGANQETQYF. The chain couples TRBV7-9 to TRBJ2-5; D is ambiguous. The CDR3 loop spans 14 amino acids. Germline V gene sequence: CDR1 SEHNR, CDR2 FQNEAQ (reference sequence). The V end was cut by 1 base, the J end by 0 bases, with 6 bases between.

The CDR3 spells CASSPSSRQAISGNTIYF. In DNA form, the CDR3 reads TGTGCCAGCAGCCCATCCTCCCGACAGGCTATCTCTGGAAACACCATATATTTT. The rearrangement joins TRBV7-6 to TRBJ1-3, with TRBD1 as a possible D gene (6 bases). Per the germline V gene, CDR1 is SGHVS and CDR2 is FNYEAQ. This CDR3 contains 18 residues. V lost 5 bases and J 0 bases, leaving 20 bases between the germline ends.

This clone was counted once. The chain links TRBV5-1 to TRBJ1-6; 7 nucleotides agree with TRBD1. The trim removed 8 bases at V and 0 bases at J, leaving 11 bases unmatched. Germline V gives CDR1 SGHRS, CDR2 YFSETQ. CDR3 length equals 17 residues. The CDR3 region has the DNA TGCGCCAGAAACAGGGGTAGAGGGAGCTCCTATAATTCACCCCTCCACTTT. Protein sequence: CARNRGRGSSYNSPLHF.

This sequence joins TRBV27 and TRBJ1-1; 7 bases are shared with TRBD1. The CDR3 has 17 residues. Germline V gives CDR1 MNHEY, CDR2 SMNVEV (reference sequence). V lost 6 bases, J lost 0 bases, and 13 bases stayed unmatched. The DNA of the CDR3 is TGTGCCAGCAGCAAAATAGGGGGCATTAGTTTGAACACTGAAGCTTTCTTT. This translates into CASSKIGGISLNTEAFF.

V gene TRBV19 combines with J gene TRBJ2-5; 11 bases agree with TRBD2. The CDR3 consists of 16 residues. The germline V gene has CDR1 LNHDA and CDR2 SQIVND (reference sequence). J was trimmed by 2 bases and V by 2 bases; bases with no gene match: 4. CDR3 DNA sequence: TGTGCCAGTAGTATATCGACTAGCGGGGCACAAGAGACCCAGTACTTC. This encodes CASSISTSGAQETQYF. Full variable domain (outside the CDR3, taken from reference TRBV19 and TRBJ2-5): DGGITQSPKYLFRKEGQNVTLSCEQNLNHDAMYWYRQDPGQGLRLIYYSQIVNDFQKGDIAEGYSVSREKKESFPLTVTSAQKNPTAFYLCASSISTSGAQETQYFGPGTRLLVL.

The chain is built from TRBV2 and TRBJ2-2, with TRBD2 matching over 11 bases. The CDR3 sequence is 17 residues long. The germline V gene encodes CDR1 SNHLY and CDR2 FYNNEI. With V trimmed by 4 bases and J by 5 bases, 9 bases remained unmatched. CDR3 in amino acids: CASSVSGGAQGTGELFF. As DNA, the CDR3 is TGTGCCAGCAGTGTTAGCGGGGGGGCCCAAGGGACCGGGGAGCTGTTTTTT.

The table lists this clone with a few counts. DNA for the CDR3: TGTGCCAGCGTACGCAGGGATAGGGATAATTCACCCCTCCACTTT. Translation: CASVRRDRDNSPLHF. V gene TRBV19 combines with J gene TRBJ1-6, with D tentatively TRBD1 (5 bases). CDR3 size: 15 residues. V was shortened by 9 bases and J by 5 bases, with 17 bases between the two germline ends. Germline loops: CDR1 LNHDA, CDR2 SQIVND (reference sequence).

The chain links TRBV5-1 to TRBJ2-7, with TRBD1 matching over 11 bases. Germline V CDR1 and CDR2: SGHRS, YFSETQ. The CDR3 is made up of 16 amino acids. J was trimmed by 6 bases and V by 0 bases; bases with no gene match: 8. The CDR3 DNA reads TGCGCCAGCAGCTTGGCACCAACGGGGACAGGGGGCGAGCAGTACTTC. Amino acids: CASSLAPTGTGGEQYF. Full variable domain (outside the CDR3, taken from reference TRBV5-1 and TRBJ2-7): KAGVTQTPRYLIKTRGQQVTLSCSPISGHRSVSWYQQTPGQGLQFLFEYFSETQRNKGNFPGRFSGRQFSNSRSEMNVSTLELGDSALYLCASSLAPTGTGGEQYFGPGTRLTVT.

V and J are TRBV11-2 and TRBJ2-3; no clear D. Deletions cut 0 bases from V and 5 bases from J, with 12 bases between. This CDR3 contains 15 residues. The germline CDR1 and CDR2 sequences are SGHAT and FQNNGV. DNA of the CDR3: TGTGCCAGCAGCTTAGACCTAACGTTGAGAGATACGCAGTATTTT. This codes for CASSLDLTLRDTQYF.

The chain joins TRBV7-2 to TRBJ2-1, with 9 positions matching TRBD2. The CDR3 loop spans 16 amino acids. V was pared by 4 bases and J by 7 bases, with 11 bases of the junction left unmatched. In germline, CDR1 is SGHTA, CDR2 FQGNSA. For the CDR3, the DNA is TGTGCCAGCAGCTCCGTAGGGGGCGGGGGGGCGAATGAGCAGTTCTTC. This codes for CASSSVGGGGANEQFF.

This clone was counted between two and nine times. J is TRBJ1-5 and V is TRBV19; 9 nucleotides align to TRBD1. Germline V gene sequence: CDR1 LNHDA, CDR2 SQIVND (reference sequence). The CDR3 spans 16 residues. V lost 3 bases and J lost 2; bases outside the gene matches: 5. Here the CDR3 reads CASSMGDRVGNQPQHF. CDR3 DNA: TGTGCCAGTAGTATGGGGGACAGGGTGGGCAATCAGCCCCAGCATTTT.

CDR3 residues: CASSLPGLRNYGYTF. The CDR3 bases are TGTGCCAGCAGCTTACCGGGACTGCGAAACTATGGCTACACCTTC. The chain combines TRBV7-2 with TRBJ1-2, with D possibly being TRBD1 (5 bases). Germline CDR1 and CDR2: SGHTA and FQGNSA. V dropped 2 bases and J dropped 2 bases, with 12 bases sitting between them. This CDR3 comprises 15 residues. Variable domain in full (rest from reference TRBV7-2 and TRBJ1-2): GAGVSQSPSNKVTEKGKDVELRCDPISGHTALYWYRQSLGQGLEFLIYFQGNSAPDKSGLPSDRFSAERTGGSVSTLTIQRTQQEDSAVYLCASSLPGLRNYGYTFGSGTRLTVV.

The rearrangement links TRBV6-6 to TRBJ2-7; the match to TRBD1 covers 9 bases. This CDR3 has 13 amino acids. Germline CDR1 MNHNY, CDR2 SVGAGI (reference sequence). V lost 9 bases and J lost 0; bases outside the gene matches: 3. The CDR3 spells CASKTGGSYEQYF. The CDR3 DNA sequence: TGTGCCAGTAAGACAGGGGGCTCCTACGAGCAGTACTTC.

A few counts support this clone. The rearrangement uses TRBV7-8 and TRBJ1-3; TRBD1 matches at 8 bases. The CDR3 has 16 amino acids. The germline V gene has CDR1 SGHVS and CDR2 FQNEAQ. V lost 8 bases, J lost 0 bases, and 9 bases stayed unmatched. CDR3 DNA: TGTGCCAGCGGGGGGACAGGCGTTCCCTCTGGAAACACCATATATTTT. It is translated as CASGGTGVPSGNTIYF.